This T cell receptor (beta chain) was identified during a study of blood T cell repertoires in COVID-19 (TCRdb year 2020). About the full investigation: The collaborator samples originated in the United States, Italy and Spain and spanned the acute and convalescent phases of COVID-19. The sample metadata nearly always contained a de-identified subject ID, COVID-19 status, age in years and sex. The repertoires were made available in a free public database intended to serve as a resource for research on the immune response to SARS-CoV-2. Samples came from the ongoing ImmuneRACE study (first 160 participants) plus 1,254 subjects from 6 global collaborators. The material from the prospective study consisted of cDNA or gDNA derived from T cells, B-cell-depleted T cells, or PBMCs. Deeply sampled blood TCRbeta repertoires from subjects exposed to, actively infected with, or recovered from COVID-19 were included in the dataset. HLA class I and class II types, where available, came from metadata supplied by the sample provider rather than from assay-based typing. General conclusions and limits of the study: How much clinical and demographic metadata was included differed by source and by participant, and the metadata was provided uncurated.

TCRbeta CDR3 regions were amplified from genomic DNA by means of the immunoSEQ Assay, a bias-controlled multiplex PCR. In the original analysis: Nucleated cell counts per sample were estimated from amplification of reference gene primers within the assay. To quantify the absolute abundance of each unique TCRbeta CDR3 rearrangement, sequence reads were collapsed and filtered. Productive Simpson clonality was computed per sample as the square root of Simpson's diversity index over productive rearrangements. The source is immuneACCESS, and TCRdb retained only in-frame sequences with V and J called. Part of the clones is not carried over; for the studies checked, unresolved V genes explain less than half of this, and the remainder is unexplained. V and J calls and clone size are given by that table; D and trimming were obtained from the DNA. The table for this sample lists approximately 300,000 clones; under 90% of them were counted only once. 4% to 6% of the sample is in the top ten clones.

CDR1 and CDR2 were assigned from the germline V gene as SGHRS and YFSETQ. V loses 2 bases of germline sequence and J loses 8 bases, and the interval between the two ends is 11 bases. From its cysteine to its phenylalanine, the CDR3 spans 14 amino acids. Solely the CDR3 DNA is kept, with 42 bases framed from the first base. As for this clone: Its cognate antigen has yet to be identified. Per-base qualities were not stored, and no clone one base away is much larger.

Enrolling through a virtual design, the prospective study's participants ranged in age from roughly 18 to 90 years and lived across 20 to 25 United States geographic areas. In the prospective study, participants were assigned to cohorts based on the clinical history participants reported in a screening survey and a study questionnaire. For ImmuneRACE Cohort 3, a participant was defined as recovered based on two consecutive negative NP/OP PCR tests, clearance by a healthcare professional, or resolution of symptoms. Each participant in the prospective study had whole blood, serum and a nasopharyngeal or oropharyngeal swab collected by mobile phlebotomists. Prospective study participants could optionally give additional blood draws and questionnaires over an approximately 2-month period. Blood samples from the prospective study were shipped frozen or at room temperature prior to DNA extraction.

Rearrangement joined TRBV5-1 to TRBJ1-6; the D gene is perhaps TRBD1, from 6 matching bases. This sequence originates from a man between 60 and 75 years old who had recovered from COVID-19. What was sequenced was PBMCs or T cells enriched from blood (not recorded which). The sequence in DNA is TGCGCCAGCAGCTTAATGGACAGATATTCACCCCTCCACTTT. It specifies CASSLMDRYSPLHF.